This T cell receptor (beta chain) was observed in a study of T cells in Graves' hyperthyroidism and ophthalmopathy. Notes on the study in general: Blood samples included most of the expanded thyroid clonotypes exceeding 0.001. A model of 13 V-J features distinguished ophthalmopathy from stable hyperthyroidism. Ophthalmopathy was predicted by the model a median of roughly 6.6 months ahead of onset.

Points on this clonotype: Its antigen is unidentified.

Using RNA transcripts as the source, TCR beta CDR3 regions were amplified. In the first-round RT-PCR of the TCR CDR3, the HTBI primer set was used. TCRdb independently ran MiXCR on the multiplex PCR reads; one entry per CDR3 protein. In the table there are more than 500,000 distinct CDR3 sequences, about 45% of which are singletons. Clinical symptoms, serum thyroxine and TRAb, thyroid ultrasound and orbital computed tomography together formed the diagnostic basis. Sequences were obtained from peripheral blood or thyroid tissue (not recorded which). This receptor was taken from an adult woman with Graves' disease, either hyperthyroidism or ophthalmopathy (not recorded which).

This CDR3 reads CASRWSSDSLHF. CDR3 nucleotide sequence: TGTGCCAGCCGATGGAGCTCGGACAGCCTCCACTTT. The chain carries TRBV7-9 and TRBJ1-6, with D maybe TRBD1 (6 bases). Trimming stripped 8 bases from V and 15 bases from J, with 17 bases between. CDR1 and CDR2 (germline): SEHNR, FQNEAQ (reference sequence). The CDR3 runs to 12 residues.